These 27 T cell receptor beta chains were sequenced from one sample in a study of blood T cell repertoires in COVID-19. Measured with immunoSEQ multiplex PCR; TCRdb has only the in-frame clones, and not every one. Of roughly 230,000 clones in the sample, over 75% are singletons; the top ten hold more than 0.55%. Sequences were obtained from peripheral blood. Receptors were obtained from a human donor in a cohort sampled during active COVID-19.

This clone was counted only a few times. In nucleotides, the CDR3 is TGCGCCAGCAGCTTGACGGAGGCATATGGCTACACCTTC. This codes for CASSLTEAYGYTF. The V call is TRBV5-1, the J call TRBJ1-2; D not certain. V dropped 1 base and J dropped 5 bases, with 9 bases sitting between them. The CDR3 runs 13 residues. Germline assignment: CDR1 SGHRS and CDR2 YFSETQ. The full variable domain, its missing parts supplied by reference TRBV5-1 and TRBJ1-2, is KAGVTQTPRYLIKTRGQQVTLSCSPISGHRSVSWYQQTPGQGLQFLFEYFSETQRNKGNFPGRFSGRQFSNSRSEMNVSTLELGDSALYLCASSLTEAYGYTFGSGTRLTVV.

The rearrangement joins TRBV10-3 to TRBJ2-3, with a tentative D call TRBD1 (6 bases). The length of the CDR3 is 14 residues. Germline values: CDR1 ENHRY, CDR2 SYGVKD. V was trimmed by 0 bases and J by 5 bases, leaving 9 bases between them. As DNA, the CDR3 is TGTGCCATCAGTGAGTCCAGGGGTGAAGATACGCAGTATTTT. Translated: CAISESRGEDTQYF.

This clone was detected only once. V is TRBV6-2 or TRBV6-3 and J is TRBJ2-7, with a weak D call TRBD2 (6 bases). Germline assignment: CDR1 MNHEY and CDR2 SVGEGT. The ends were cut back, 3 bases at V and 5 bases at J, with 17 bases in the middle. This CDR3 region has 15 residues. The CDR3 nucleotides read TGTGCCAGCAGTTATCGGGGACTGGGAGCGAACGAGCAGTACTTC. This encodes CASSYRGLGANEQYF.

This clone showed up just a few times. The rearrangement links TRBV5-4 to TRBJ2-6, with a possible D match to TRBD2 (6 bases). CDR3 length equals 17 residues. Trimming pared 4 bases from V and 3 bases from J, leaving 17 bases between. Germline V gives CDR1 SGHNT, CDR2 YYREEE (reference sequence). CDR3 amino acids: CASSTSNRAFGANVLTF. In nucleotides, the CDR3 is TGTGCCAGCAGCACTAGCAACCGGGCTTTTGGGGCCAACGTCCTGACTTTC.

The rearrangement joins TRBV11-2 to TRBJ2-1; no definite D call. Germline V gene data show CDR1 as SGHAT and CDR2 as FQNNGV. Trimming removed 5 bases from V and 2 bases from J, with 16 bases in between. The CDR3 consists of 16 residues. CDR3 bases: TGTGCCAGCAGCCGCCGCCTAGTCAGCACCTACAATGAGCAGTTCTTC. Translating gives CASSRRLVSTYNEQFF.

This chain joins TRBV4-3 and TRBJ1-2; D is ambiguous. Germline assignment: CDR1 LGHNA and CDR2 YSLEER. V was trimmed by 2 bases and J by 7 bases, leaving 14 bases between them. CDR3 size: 14 residues. CDR3 protein: CASSQNGRGLGYTF. The CDR3 nucleotides read TGCGCCAGCAGCCAAAACGGAAGAGGGCTTGGCTACACCTTC.

The V and J genes are TRBV21-1 and TRBJ2-7; the table's D call, TRBD2, was not checked against the DNA. TRBV21-1 is classified as a pseudogene. The length of the CDR3 is 15 residues. The CDR3 DNA sequence: TGTGCCAGCAGCAAATACTACATAGTTACCTACGAGCAGTACTTC. Translated: CASSKYYIVTYEQYF.

This chain links TRBV4-1 with TRBJ1-4; 10 nucleotides line up with TRBD1. The length of the CDR3 is 13 residues. CDR1 is MGHRA, CDR2 YSYEKL, per germline. Trimming took 6 bases from V and 8 from J; bases not matched to a gene: 3. The CDR3 DNA is TGCGCCAGCAGTCGGACAGGGGGAGAAAAACTGTTTTTT. Amino acids: CASSRTGGEKLFF.

The CDR3 here is CASSLDSPRGDGYTF. CDR3 in DNA: TGTGCCAGCAGCTTAGACTCACCTCGGGGGGATGGCTACACCTTC. The chain is built from TRBV7-2 and TRBJ1-2; weak D call: TRBD1 (5 bases). The CDR3 sequence is 15 residues long. V was trimmed by 1 base and J by 6 bases, leaving 15 bases between them. From germline, CDR1 is SGHTA and CDR2 FQGNSA.

There are a few counts of this clone. The chain combines TRBV6-2 or TRBV6-3 with TRBJ1-1; D is possibly TRBD1 (6 bases). This CDR3 contains 14 residues. Germline CDR1 and CDR2: MNHEY and SVGEGT. V shed 2 bases and J shed 1 base, with 8 bases lying between them. The CDR3 loop reads CASSYPGQNTEAFF. Written as DNA, the CDR3 is TGTGCCAGCAGTTACCCGGGACAGAACACTGAAGCTTTCTTT.

The gene calls are TRBV27 and TRBJ2-6; 7 bases are shared with TRBD1. The V gene's germline CDR1 is MNHEY and CDR2 SMNVEV (reference sequence). The CDR3 has 19 residues. The V segment lost 5 bases and the J segment 0 bases; nucleotides outside the gene matches: 13. As DNA, the CDR3 is TGTGCCAGCAGTCCCTACCGGGACAGCTTTTTCTCTGGGGCCAACGTCCTGACTTTC. It translates to CASSPYRDSFFSGANVLTF.

CDR3 sequence: CASSVGTSGYNEQFF. Here the CDR3 DNA reads TGTGCCAGCAGCGTGGGGACTAGCGGATACAATGAGCAGTTCTTC. This chain joins TRBV9 and TRBJ2-1; 11 nucleotides agree with TRBD2. J gave up 4 bases and V 2 bases, and 2 bases lay outside the gene matches. The CDR3 contains 15 residues. Germline assignment: CDR1 SGDLS and CDR2 YYNGEE.

The V call is TRBV12-1, the J call TRBJ1-5; no check of the table's D call, TRBD1, against the DNA was made. TRBV12-1 corresponds to a pseudogene. The CDR3 contains 15 residues. In nucleotides, the CDR3 is TGTGCCAGCAGCTTTGCCCAGGGCCGTAATCAGCCCCAGCATTTT. It is translated as CASSFAQGRNQPQHF.

This clone has only a few counts. The V gene is TRBV18, the J gene TRBJ1-5; a possible D gene is TRBD1 (6 bases). The CDR3 has 15 residues. V gave up 3 bases and J gave up 4 bases, with 13 bases separating them. Looked up from germline, CDR1 is KGHSH and CDR2 is LQKENI. This chain's CDR3 is CASSPNHQGNQPQHF. The CDR3 bases are TGTGCCAGCTCACCGAATCACCAGGGGAATCAGCCCCAGCATTTT.

This clone was counted a single time. This chain uses TRBV25-1 with TRBJ2-3; D perhaps matches TRBD2 (6 bases). V shed 10 bases and J shed 6 bases, with 14 bases lying between them. CDR1 is MGHDK, CDR2 SYGVNS, per germline. The CDR3 totals 12 residues. CDR3 DNA sequence: TGTGCCACTACTAGCTGGGGGGATACGCAGTATTTT. Amino acid sequence: CATTSWGDTQYF.

The sample holds one count of this clone. The chain uses TRBV4-1 and TRBJ2-1; 10 bases map to TRBD2. The CDR3 is 17 residues long. After removal of 3 bases from V and 8 bases from J, the junction contained 13 bases not matched to a gene. From germline, CDR1 is MGHRA and CDR2 YSYEKL. CDR3: CASSHPSERGGLHEQFF. The CDR3 DNA reads as TGCGCCAGCAGCCACCCTTCTGAGCGGGGGGGCCTTCATGAGCAGTTCTTC.

The gene calls are TRBV2 and TRBJ1-6; 10 bases are shared with TRBD1. Germline V CDR1 and CDR2: SNHLY, FYNNEI. Trimming removed 4 bases from V and 10 bases from J; junction bases left unmatched: 10. This CDR3 contains 16 residues. The CDR3 sequence is CASSVGQGGWGSPLHF. The CDR3 region has the DNA TGTGCCAGCAGTGTAGGACAGGGGGGGTGGGGGTCACCCCTCCACTTT.

The DNA for the CDR3 is TGTGCCAGTAGTACACAGGAGGGGAGTTACGAGCAGTACTTC. This codes for CASSTQEGSYEQYF. The chain has TRBV19 and TRBJ2-7; D perhaps matches TRBD2 (6 bases). With 4 bases removed from V and 4 bases from J, the gap between germline ends came to 14 bases. CDR1 and CDR2 from the germline V gene are LNHDA and SQIVND (reference sequence). CDR3 size: 14 residues.

This clone is a singleton in its sample. The V gene is TRBV5-4, the J gene TRBJ2-3, with 10 bases matching TRBD2. J was trimmed by 6 bases and V by 7 bases; bases with no gene match: 5. The CDR3 totals 13 residues. From germline, CDR1 is SGHNT and CDR2 YYREEE (reference sequence). The CDR3 region has the DNA TGTGCCAGCCGTAAAGCGGGAGGGGATACGCAGTATTTT. Protein product: CASRKAGGDTQYF.

The genes are TRBV27 and TRBJ1-1; 8 positions match TRBD1. CDR3 length: 14 amino acids. The germline CDR1 and CDR2 sequences are MNHEY and SMNVEV (reference sequence). Germline trimming cut 4 bases from V and 4 bases from J; bases unmatched to any gene: 5. Here the CDR3 DNA reads TGTGCCAGCAGTTCGGACAGGGAGCTCACTGAAGCTTTCTTT. It yields the protein CASSSDRELTEAFF.

The genes are TRBV9 and TRBJ2-7; 12 positions agree with TRBD2. V shed 4 bases and J 7 bases; nucleotides not matched to a gene: 9. Germline lookup yields CDR1 SGDLS and CDR2 YYNGEE. The CDR3 extends over 15 amino acids. The CDR3 loop reads CASSPGLAGAFEQYF. CDR3 nucleotides: TGTGCCAGCAGCCCGGGACTAGCGGGTGCCTTTGAGCAGTACTTC.

V and J are TRBV6-5 and TRBJ1-1; 9 nucleotides align to TRBD1. V lost 4 bases to trimming and J lost 5 bases; unmatched junction nucleotides: 8. The germline CDR1 and CDR2 sequences are MNHEY and SVGAGI. CDR3 size: 15 residues. DNA of the CDR3: TGTGCCAGCAGTTTACAGGGGGCTGGTTATACTGAAGCTTTCTTT. It yields the protein CASSLQGAGYTEAFF.

The gene calls are TRBV5-5 and TRBJ2-7; possibly TRBD2 for D (6 bases). V was trimmed by 3 bases and J by 6 bases, leaving 19 bases between them. The CDR3 has 15 residues. Per the germline V gene, CDR1 is SGHKS and CDR2 is YYEKEE (reference sequence). The CDR3 is CASSSRVGIAVEQYF. CDR3 in DNA: TGTGCCAGCAGCTCAAGGGTGGGGATAGCGGTCGAGCAGTACTTC.

This clone was observed a few times. This sequence joins TRBV30 and TRBJ2-7; the match to TRBD2 covers 7 bases. The CDR3 covers 13 residues. Germline loops: CDR1 GTSNPN, CDR2 SVGIG (reference sequence). J lost 6 bases, V lost 0 bases, and 5 bases had no gene match. The CDR3 region has the DNA TGTGCCTGGAGTGTACAAACGGGGGGCGAGCAGTACTTC. Its translation is CAWSVQTGGEQYF.

The chain couples TRBV29-1 to TRBJ2-7; a weak D match, TRBD2 (6 bases). Germline CDR1 SQVTM, CDR2 ANQGSEA. With 1 base removed from V and 1 base from J, the gap between germline ends came to 11 bases. The CDR3 has 14 residues. In DNA, the CDR3 is TGCAGCGTTGAAGGGGGGGACTTGTCCTACGAGCAGTACTTC. Encoded protein: CSVEGGDLSYEQYF.

The rearrangement uses TRBV19 and TRBJ2-7; 11 nucleotides align to TRBD1. Germline CDR1 reads LNHDA; CDR2 reads SQIVND (reference sequence). The CDR3 loop spans 15 amino acids. V lost 3 bases and J lost 3; bases outside the gene matches: 4. CDR3 DNA sequence: TGTGCCAGTAGTATTGCTGGGACAGGGGGCTACGAGCAGTACTTC. Amino acid sequence: CASSIAGTGGYEQYF.

This chain joins TRBV4-2 and TRBJ2-7; 7 bases agree with TRBD2. The CDR3 totals 17 residues. The germline V gene has CDR1 LGHNA and CDR2 YNFKEQ. V lost 2 bases and J lost 4; bases outside the gene matches: 14. DNA for the CDR3: TGTGCCAGCAGCCAATCAACTCTAGCGGAAGGAATTTACGAGCAGTACTTC. This gives the protein CASSQSTLAEGIYEQYF.